The 18 T cell receptor beta chains below come from one sample, sequenced in a study of T cell responses to AZD1222 COVID-19 vaccine. Sequencing was performed with immunoSEQ multiplex PCR; in TCRdb, only in-frame clones are kept and a portion is missing. This sample has some 150,000 clones, with approximately 89% found just once. The starting material was peripheral blood, obtained 28 days after the second AZD1222 dose. These TCRs come from an adult who received the AZD1222 COVID-19 vaccine.

J is TRBJ1-6 and V is TRBV30; D uncertain. Deletions cut 5 bases from V and 6 bases from J, with 8 bases between. The CDR3 is made up of 12 amino acids. The germline V gene encodes CDR1 GTSNPN and CDR2 SVGIG (reference sequence). The CDR3, as DNA: TGTGCCTGGGGGATCCCTAATTCACCCCTCCACTTT. It translates to CAWGIPNSPLHF. Looking up the rest from reference TRBV30 and TRBJ1-6 gives the full variable domain: SQTIHQWPATLVQPVGSPLSLECTVEGTSNPNLYWYRQAAGRGLQLLFYSVGIGQISSEVPQNLSASRPQDRQFILSSKKLLLSDSGFYLCAWGIPNSPLHFGNGTRLTVT.

This chain links TRBV6-5 with TRBJ1-4; maybe TRBD1 (6 bases). This CDR3 is 15 amino acids long. Germline loops: CDR1 MNHEY, CDR2 SVGAGI. V lost 0 bases and J lost 8, with 13 bases in between. CDR3 protein: CASSYSVGGLEKLFF. The CDR3, as DNA: TGTGCCAGCAGTTACTCTGTGGGGGGCTTGGAAAAACTGTTTTTT.

This chain connects TRBV9 to TRBJ2-1; the match to TRBD2 covers 8 bases. The CDR3 runs to 15 residues. Trimming removed 0 bases from V and 4 bases from J; junction bases left unmatched: 3. CDR1 and CDR2 (germline): SGDLS, YYNGEE. The CDR3 DNA reads TGTGCCAGCAGCGTAGGACTAGCGATGTACAATGAGCAGTTCTTC. It encodes CASSVGLAMYNEQFF.

The chain is built from TRBV2 and TRBJ1-1; no firm D call. V lost 4 bases to trimming and J lost 3 bases, with 18 bases between them. Germline-derived CDR1 and CDR2 are SNHLY and FYNNEI. This CDR3 region has 16 residues. DNA for the CDR3: TGTGCCAGCAGTGCCGGGGTTTTTGTGCTCGACACTGAAGCTTTCTTT. Protein: CASSAGVFVLDTEAFF.

CDR3 in DNA: TGTGCCAGTGCAGCGGGATATTCACCCCTCCACTTT. Translated, it gives CASAAGYSPLHF. This chain links TRBV28 with TRBJ1-6; D is undetermined. V was cut by 9 bases and J by 8 bases, with 11 bases left in between. Germline V gene lookup returns CDR1 MDHEN and CDR2 SYDVKM. The CDR3 length is 12 residues.

The gene calls are TRBV7-2 and TRBJ2-7, with 7 bases identical to TRBD1. There are 15 residues in the CDR3. J lost 4 bases, V lost 1 base, and 7 bases had no gene match. CDR1 and CDR2 from the germline V gene are SGHTA and FQGNSA. DNA of the CDR3: TGTGCCAGCAGCTTAGGACCGGGACAGCAGTACGAGCAGTACTTC. Its protein product is CASSLGPGQQYEQYF.

The V gene is TRBV4-2, the J gene TRBJ2-1; a possible D gene is TRBD2 (6 bases). The CDR3 totals 16 residues. Germline V gene lookup returns CDR1 LGHNA and CDR2 YNFKEQ. V was pared by 0 bases and J by 10 bases, with 19 bases between. CDR3 protein: CASSQETPYRGIEQFF. The CDR3 DNA is TGTGCCAGCAGCCAAGAAACACCGTATCGGGGGATCGAGCAGTTCTTC.

This chain joins TRBV4-1 and TRBJ1-1; D remains unclear. Trimming left V 1 base short and J 4 bases short, with 13 bases between. CDR3 length equals 15 residues. CDR1 is MGHRA, CDR2 YSYEKL, per germline. CDR3: CASSQVSGWTTEAFF. The DNA for the CDR3 is TGCGCCAGCAGCCAAGTCTCAGGCTGGACCACTGAAGCTTTCTTT.

This clone came up once. The V and J genes are TRBV7-3 and TRBJ2-4; tentatively, D is TRBD1 (7 bases). The CDR3 sequence is 19 residues long. Trimming stripped 7 bases from V and 0 bases from J, with 25 bases between. Germline V gene data show CDR1 as SGHTA and CDR2 as FQGTGA. The CDR3 DNA reads as TGTGCCAGCACCCACGAGGTCGGCAGGGGGGTTATAGCCAAAAACATTCAGTACTTC. Translated, it gives CASTHEVGRGVIAKNIQYF. Full variable domain (rest looked up from reference TRBV7-3 and TRBJ2-4): GAGVSQTPSNKVTEKGKYVELRCDPISGHTALYWYRQSLGQGPEFLIYFQGTGAADDSGLPNDRFFAVRPEGSVSTLKIQRTERGDSAVYLCASTHEVGRGVIAKNIQYFGAGTRLSVL.

The rearrangement uses TRBV28 and TRBJ1-3; 7 positions agree with TRBD1. Germline assignment: CDR1 MDHEN and CDR2 SYDVKM. This CDR3 is 15 amino acids long. V trimming: 5 bases; J trimming: 0 bases; junction bases outside the gene matches: 4. CDR3 residues: CASSIGTASGNTIYF. The CDR3 DNA reads as TGTGCCAGCAGTATTGGGACAGCCTCTGGAAACACCATATATTTT. Full variable domain (rest looked up from reference TRBV28 and TRBJ1-3): DVKVTQSSRYLVKRTGEKVFLECVQDMDHENMFWYRQDPGLGLRLIYFSYDVKMKEKGDIPEGYSVSREKKERFSLILESASTNQTSMYLCASSIGTASGNTIYFGEGSWLTVV.

The V call is TRBV7-9, the J call TRBJ2-1; D remains ambiguous. Trimming took off 5 bases at V and 6 bases at J, with 20 bases between the two ends. The CDR3 is 16 amino acids. Germline V gene lookup returns CDR1 SEHNR and CDR2 FQNEAQ (reference sequence). The CDR3 DNA reads as TGTGCCAGCAGCCTGTTGCCACTCCCTAAGGGCAATGAGCAGTTCTTC. This gives the protein CASSLLPLPKGNEQFF.

This chain links TRBV15 with TRBJ1-6; D ambiguous. The CDR3 extends over 15 amino acids. V gave up 1 base and J gave up 5 bases, with 9 bases separating them. Germline values: CDR1 LNHNV, CDR2 YYDKDF (reference sequence). CDR3 DNA sequence: TGTGCCACCAGCAGAGTAAGGAGTAATAATTCACCCCTCCACTTT. Translation: CATSRVRSNNSPLHF.

The chain recombines TRBV19 with TRBJ2-3; 9 nucleotides line up with TRBD1. V was pared by 6 bases and J by 3 bases, with 4 bases of the junction left unmatched. This CDR3 spans 14 amino acids. In germline, CDR1 is LNHDA, CDR2 SQIVND (reference sequence). The CDR3 DNA follows: TGTGCCAGTAGGCCGGGACAGGGTACAGATACGCAGTATTTT. As protein: CASRPGQGTDTQYF.

The chain is built from TRBV25-1 and TRBJ2-3; D may be TRBD1 (5 bases). V lost 6 bases, J lost 8 bases, and 9 bases lay in between. Germline CDR1 reads MGHDK; CDR2 reads SYGVNS. The CDR3 covers 11 residues. The CDR3 DNA is TGTGCCAGCAGAAGACAGCTTACGCAGTATTTT. Translation: CASRRQLTQYF.

The chain is built from TRBV19 and TRBJ1-5; no clear D. The germline gives CDR1 LNHDA, CDR2 SQIVND (reference sequence). The CDR3 runs to 14 residues. Deletions cut 3 bases from V and 1 base from J, with 7 bases between. CDR3 loop: CASSMWVSNQPQHF. The CDR3 coding sequence is TGTGCCAGTAGTATGTGGGTGAGCAATCAGCCCCAGCATTTT.

The CDR3 sequence is CASSPPTDTQYF. The CDR3 DNA is TGTGCCAGCTCACCACCAACAGATACGCAGTATTTT. The chain couples TRBV18 to TRBJ2-3; the D is unclear. Germline V gene lookup returns CDR1 KGHSH and CDR2 LQKENI. The germline V and J ends were trimmed by 0 bases and 3 bases, with 1 base remaining between them. This CDR3 comprises 12 residues.

This clone was seen once. The chain couples TRBV5-4 to TRBJ2-7; D is uncertain. Germline V gene lookup returns CDR1 SGHNT and CDR2 YYREEE (reference sequence). V shed 2 bases and J shed 2 bases, with 11 bases lying between them. The CDR3 totals 14 residues. The CDR3 bases are TGTGCCAGCAGCTTACCGACTTTCCCCTACGAGCAGTACTTC. This encodes CASSLPTFPYEQYF.

The chain links TRBV4-3 to TRBJ1-2; D is unclear. Germline CDR1 is LGHNA and CDR2 is YSLEER. CDR3 length equals 13 residues. The V end was cut by 2 bases, the J end by 8 bases, with 12 bases between. The CDR3 sequence: CASSQSSSRGYTF. As DNA, the CDR3 is TGCGCCAGCAGCCAATCCTCCTCGAGGGGCTACACCTTC.